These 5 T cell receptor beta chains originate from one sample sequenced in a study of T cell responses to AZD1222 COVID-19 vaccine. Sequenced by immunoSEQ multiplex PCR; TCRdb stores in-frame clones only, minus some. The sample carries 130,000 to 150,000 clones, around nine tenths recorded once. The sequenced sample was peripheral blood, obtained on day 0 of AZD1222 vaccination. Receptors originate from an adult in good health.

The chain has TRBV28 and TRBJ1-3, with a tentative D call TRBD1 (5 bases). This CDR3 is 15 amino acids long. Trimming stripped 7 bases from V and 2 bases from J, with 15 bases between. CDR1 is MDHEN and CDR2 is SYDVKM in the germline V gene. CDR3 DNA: TGTGCCAGCAATGAGGTCAGCAGGGCTGGAAACACCATATATTTT. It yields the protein CASNEVSRAGNTIYF.

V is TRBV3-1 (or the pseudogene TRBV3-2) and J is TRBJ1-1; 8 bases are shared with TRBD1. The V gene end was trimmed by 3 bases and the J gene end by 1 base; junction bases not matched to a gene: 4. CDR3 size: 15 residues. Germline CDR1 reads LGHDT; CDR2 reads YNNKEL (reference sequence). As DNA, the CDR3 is TGTGCCAGCAGCCACGCCGGACAGGGGAACACTGAAGCTTTCTTT. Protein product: CASSHAGQGNTEAFF.

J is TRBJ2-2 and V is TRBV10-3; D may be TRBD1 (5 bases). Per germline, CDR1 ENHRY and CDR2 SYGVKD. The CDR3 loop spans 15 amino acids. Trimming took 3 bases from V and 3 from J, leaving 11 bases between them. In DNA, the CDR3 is TGTGCCATCAGTGATAAAGGGGTTGACACCGGGGAGCTGTTTTTT. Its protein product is CAISDKGVDTGELFF.

The CDR3 nucleotides are TGTGCCAGCACCCGACAGGGGGGATCTGGGGCCAACGTCCTGACTTTC. It translates to CASTRQGGSGANVLTF. The rearrangement uses TRBV6-4 and TRBJ2-6; 9 nucleotides match TRBD1. The CDR3 has 16 residues. Germline lookup yields CDR1 MRHNA and CDR2 SNTAGT. The ends lost 7 bases at V and 1 base at J; junction bases unmatched: 5.

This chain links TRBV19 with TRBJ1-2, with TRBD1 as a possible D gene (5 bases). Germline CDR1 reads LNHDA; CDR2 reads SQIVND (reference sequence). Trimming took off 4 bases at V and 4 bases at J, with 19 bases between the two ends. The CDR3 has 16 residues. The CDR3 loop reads CASSTTRDGYLYGYTF. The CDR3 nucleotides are TGTGCCAGTAGTACAACCCGGGACGGCTACCTCTATGGCTACACCTTC.